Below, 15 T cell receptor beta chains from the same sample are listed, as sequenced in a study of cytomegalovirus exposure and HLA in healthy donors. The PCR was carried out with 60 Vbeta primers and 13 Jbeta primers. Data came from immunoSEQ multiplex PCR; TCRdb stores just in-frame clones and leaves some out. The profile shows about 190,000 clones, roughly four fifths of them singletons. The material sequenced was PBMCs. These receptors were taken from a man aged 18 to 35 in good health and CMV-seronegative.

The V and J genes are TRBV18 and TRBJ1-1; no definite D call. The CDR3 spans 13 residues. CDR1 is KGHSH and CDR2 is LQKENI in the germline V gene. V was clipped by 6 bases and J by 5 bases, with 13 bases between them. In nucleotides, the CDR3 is TGTGCCAGCTCGGCGGAGCGGAGGACTGAAGCTTTCTTT. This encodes CASSAERRTEAFF.

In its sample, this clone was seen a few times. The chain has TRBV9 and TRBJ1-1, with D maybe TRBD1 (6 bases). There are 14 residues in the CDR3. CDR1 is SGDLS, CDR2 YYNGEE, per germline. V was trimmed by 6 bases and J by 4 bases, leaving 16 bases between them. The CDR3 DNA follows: TGTGCCAGCAATCAGGGCAACAGGGTCACTGAAGCTTTCTTT. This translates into CASNQGNRVTEAFF.

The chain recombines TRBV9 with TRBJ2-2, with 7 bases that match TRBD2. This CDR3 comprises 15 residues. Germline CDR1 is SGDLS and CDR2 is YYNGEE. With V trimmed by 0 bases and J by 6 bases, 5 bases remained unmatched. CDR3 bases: TGTGCCAGCAGCGTAGTGTCTAGCGGATCCGGGGAGCTGTTTTTT. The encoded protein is CASSVVSSGSGELFF.

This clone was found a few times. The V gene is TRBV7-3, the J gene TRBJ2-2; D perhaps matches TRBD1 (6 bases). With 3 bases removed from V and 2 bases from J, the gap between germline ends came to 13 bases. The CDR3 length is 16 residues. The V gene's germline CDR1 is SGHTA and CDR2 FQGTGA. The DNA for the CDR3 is TGTGCCAGCAGCTTGACAGGAGGAGGTAACACCGGGGAGCTGTTTTTT. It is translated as CASSLTGGGNTGELFF.

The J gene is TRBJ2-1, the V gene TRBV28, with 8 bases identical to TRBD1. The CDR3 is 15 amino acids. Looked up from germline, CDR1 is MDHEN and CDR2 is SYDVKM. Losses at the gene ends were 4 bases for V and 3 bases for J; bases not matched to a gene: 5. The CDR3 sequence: CASSSGGGNYNEQFF. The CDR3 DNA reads TGTGCCAGCAGTTCAGGGGGCGGGAACTACAATGAGCAGTTCTTC.

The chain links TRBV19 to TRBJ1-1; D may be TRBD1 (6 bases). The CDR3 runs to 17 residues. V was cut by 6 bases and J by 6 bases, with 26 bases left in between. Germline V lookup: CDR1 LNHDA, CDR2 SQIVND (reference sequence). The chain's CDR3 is CASSFRGPGGDIAEAFF. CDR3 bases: TGTGCCAGTAGCTTCCGGGGACCCGGGGGGGACATCGCTGAAGCTTTCTTT.

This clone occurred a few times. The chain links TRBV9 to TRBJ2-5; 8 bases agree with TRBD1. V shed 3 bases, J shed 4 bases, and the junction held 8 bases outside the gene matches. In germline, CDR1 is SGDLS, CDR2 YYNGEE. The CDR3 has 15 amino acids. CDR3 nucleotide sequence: TGTGCCAGCAGCGCCCGGGCCGGGACAGGAGAGACCCAGTACTTC. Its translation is CASSARAGTGETQYF.

CDR3 bases: TGTGCCAGCAGCTCACTCTATCGGACTGATGAAGAGACCCAGTACTTC. Amino acids: CASSSLYRTDEETQYF. The chain uses TRBV11-2 and TRBJ2-5; D possibly corresponds to TRBD2 (5 bases). V was shortened by 4 bases and J by 3 bases, with 18 bases between the two germline ends. Germline values: CDR1 SGHAT, CDR2 FQNNGV. This CDR3 is 16 amino acids long.

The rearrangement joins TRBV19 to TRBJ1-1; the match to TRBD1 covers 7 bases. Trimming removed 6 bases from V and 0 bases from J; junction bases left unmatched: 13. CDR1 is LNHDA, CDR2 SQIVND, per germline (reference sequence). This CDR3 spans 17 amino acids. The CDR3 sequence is CASSSSTGERLNTEAFF. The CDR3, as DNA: TGTGCCAGTAGCTCTTCCACAGGGGAAAGGCTGAACACTGAAGCTTTCTTT.

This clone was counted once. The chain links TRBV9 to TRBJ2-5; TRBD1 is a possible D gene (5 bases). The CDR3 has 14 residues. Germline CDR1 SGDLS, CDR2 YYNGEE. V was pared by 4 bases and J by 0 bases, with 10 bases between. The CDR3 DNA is TGTGCCAGCAGCCCAGGACAAAACCAAGAGACCCAGTACTTC. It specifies CASSPGQNQETQYF.

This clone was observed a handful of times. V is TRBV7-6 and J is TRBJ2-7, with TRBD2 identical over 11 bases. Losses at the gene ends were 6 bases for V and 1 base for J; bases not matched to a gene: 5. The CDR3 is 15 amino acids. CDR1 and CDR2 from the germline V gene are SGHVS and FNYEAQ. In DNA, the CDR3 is TGTGCCAGCAGATCCGGGACTAGCGGTTCCTACGAGCAGTACTTC. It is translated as CASRSGTSGSYEQYF.

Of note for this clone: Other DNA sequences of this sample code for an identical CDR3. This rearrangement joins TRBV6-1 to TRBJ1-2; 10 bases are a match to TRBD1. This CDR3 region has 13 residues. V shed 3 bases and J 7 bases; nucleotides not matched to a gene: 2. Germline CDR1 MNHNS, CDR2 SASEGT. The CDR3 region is CASSDRDRGGYTF. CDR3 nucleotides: TGTGCCAGCAGTGATAGGGACAGGGGTGGCTACACCTTC.

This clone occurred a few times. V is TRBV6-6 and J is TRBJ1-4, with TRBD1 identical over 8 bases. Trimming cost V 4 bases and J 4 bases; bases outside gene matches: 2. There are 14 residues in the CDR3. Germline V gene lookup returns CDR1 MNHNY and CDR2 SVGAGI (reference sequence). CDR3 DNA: TGTGCCAGCAGTTCGGGACAGGTTAATGAAAAACTGTTTTTT. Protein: CASSSGQVNEKLFF.

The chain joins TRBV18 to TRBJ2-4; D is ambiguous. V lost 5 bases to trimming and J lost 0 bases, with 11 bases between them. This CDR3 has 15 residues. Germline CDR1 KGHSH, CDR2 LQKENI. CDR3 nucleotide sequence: TGTGCCAGCTCAGTAGAACCACTAGCCAAAAACATTCAGTACTTC. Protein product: CASSVEPLAKNIQYF.

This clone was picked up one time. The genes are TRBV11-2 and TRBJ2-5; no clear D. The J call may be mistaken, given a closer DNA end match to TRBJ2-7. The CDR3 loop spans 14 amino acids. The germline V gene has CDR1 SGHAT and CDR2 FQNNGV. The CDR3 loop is CASSKPLGLYEQYF. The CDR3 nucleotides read TGTGCCAGCAGCAAACCCCTAGGTCTCTACGAGCAGTACTTC.